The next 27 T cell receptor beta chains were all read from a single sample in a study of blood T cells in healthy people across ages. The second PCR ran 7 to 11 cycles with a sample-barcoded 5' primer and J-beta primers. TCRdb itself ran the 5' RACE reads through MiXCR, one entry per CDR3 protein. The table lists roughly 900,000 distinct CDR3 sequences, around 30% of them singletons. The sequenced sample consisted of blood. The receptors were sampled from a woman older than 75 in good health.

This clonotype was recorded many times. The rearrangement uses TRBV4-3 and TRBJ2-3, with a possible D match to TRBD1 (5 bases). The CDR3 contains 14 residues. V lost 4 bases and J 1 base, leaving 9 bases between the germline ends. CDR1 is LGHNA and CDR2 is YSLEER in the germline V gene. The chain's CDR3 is CASSLDMGTDTQYF. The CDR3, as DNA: TGCGCCAGCAGCCTGGACATGGGCACAGATACGCAGTATTTT.

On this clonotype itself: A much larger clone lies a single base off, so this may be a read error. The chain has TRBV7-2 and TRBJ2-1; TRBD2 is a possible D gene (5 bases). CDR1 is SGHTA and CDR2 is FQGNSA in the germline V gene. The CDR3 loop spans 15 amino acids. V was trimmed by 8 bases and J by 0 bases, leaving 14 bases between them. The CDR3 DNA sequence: TGTGCCAGCTTAGCGTGTGGTAGCTCCTACAATGAGCAGTTCTTC. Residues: CASLACGSSYNEQFF.

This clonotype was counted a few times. CDR3 region: CASSFWLGTYNEQFF. The CDR3 DNA reads TGTGCCAGCAGTTTTTGGCTCGGAACCTACAATGAGCAGTTCTTC. This chain links TRBV25-1 with TRBJ2-1; unclear D gene. Per germline, CDR1 MGHDK and CDR2 SYGVNS. The CDR3 contains 15 residues. V gave up 5 bases and J gave up 2 bases, with 13 bases separating them. Drawing the rest from reference TRBV25-1 and TRBJ2-1, the complete variable domain is EADIYQTPRYLVIGTGKKITLECSQTMGHDKMYWYQQDPGMELHLIHYSYGVNSTEKGDLSSESTVSRIRTEHFPLTLESARPSHTSQYLCASSFWLGTYNEQFFGPGTRLTVL.

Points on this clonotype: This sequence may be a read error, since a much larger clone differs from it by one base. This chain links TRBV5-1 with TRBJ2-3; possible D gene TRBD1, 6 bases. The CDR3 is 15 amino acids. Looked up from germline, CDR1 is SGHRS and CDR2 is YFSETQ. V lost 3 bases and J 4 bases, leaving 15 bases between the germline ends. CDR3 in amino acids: CASSSQTGRADTQYF. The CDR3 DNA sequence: TGCGCCAGCAGCTCCCAGACAGGCCGCGCAGATACGCAGTATTTT.

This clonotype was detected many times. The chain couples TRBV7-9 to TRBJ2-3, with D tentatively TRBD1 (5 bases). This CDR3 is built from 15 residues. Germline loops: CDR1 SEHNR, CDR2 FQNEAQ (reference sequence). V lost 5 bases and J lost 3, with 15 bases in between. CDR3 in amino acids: CASSPGMLSTDTQYF. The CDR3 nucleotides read TGTGCCAGCAGCCCAGGGATGCTGAGTACAGATACGCAGTATTTT.

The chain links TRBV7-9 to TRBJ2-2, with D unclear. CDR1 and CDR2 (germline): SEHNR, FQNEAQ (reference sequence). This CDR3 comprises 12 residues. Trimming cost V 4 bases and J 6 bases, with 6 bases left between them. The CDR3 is CASSYKSGELFF. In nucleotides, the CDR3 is TGTGCCAGCAGCTACAAGTCCGGGGAGCTGTTTTTT.

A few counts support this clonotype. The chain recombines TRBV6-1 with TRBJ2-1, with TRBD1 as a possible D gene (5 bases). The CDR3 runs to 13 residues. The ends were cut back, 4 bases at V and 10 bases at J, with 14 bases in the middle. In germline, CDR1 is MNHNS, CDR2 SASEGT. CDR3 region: CASSGQGKGEQFF. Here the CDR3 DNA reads TGTGCCAGCAGTGGGCAGGGAAAGGGGGAGCAGTTCTTC.

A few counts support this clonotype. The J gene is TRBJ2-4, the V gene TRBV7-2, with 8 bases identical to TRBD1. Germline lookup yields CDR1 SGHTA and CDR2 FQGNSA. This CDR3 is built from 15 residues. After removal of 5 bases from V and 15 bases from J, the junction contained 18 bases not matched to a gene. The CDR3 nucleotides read TGTGCCAGCAGCCCAGATCCCGGGACAGGAACCATAATGTACTTC. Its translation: CASSPDPGTGTIMYF.

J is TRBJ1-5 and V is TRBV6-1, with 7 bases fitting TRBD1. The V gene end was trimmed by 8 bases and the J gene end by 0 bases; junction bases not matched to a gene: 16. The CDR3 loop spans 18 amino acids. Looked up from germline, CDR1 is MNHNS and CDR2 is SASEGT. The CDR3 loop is CASQKEPGGSYSNQPQHF. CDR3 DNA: TGTGCCAGCCAAAAAGAACCAGGGGGTTCTTATAGCAATCAGCCCCAGCATTTT.

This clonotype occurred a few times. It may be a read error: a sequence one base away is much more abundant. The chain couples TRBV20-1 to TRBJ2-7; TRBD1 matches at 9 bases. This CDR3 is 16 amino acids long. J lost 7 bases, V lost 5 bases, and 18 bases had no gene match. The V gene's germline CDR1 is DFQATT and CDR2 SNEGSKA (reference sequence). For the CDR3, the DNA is TGCAGTGCTCCCGACAGGGGGACTCGAGGTGGGAATGAGCAGTACTTC. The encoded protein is CSAPDRGTRGGNEQYF.

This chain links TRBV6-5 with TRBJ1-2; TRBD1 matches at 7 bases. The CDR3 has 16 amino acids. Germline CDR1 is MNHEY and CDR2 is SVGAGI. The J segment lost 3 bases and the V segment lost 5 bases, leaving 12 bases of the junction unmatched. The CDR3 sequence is CASSPIQGRADYGYTF. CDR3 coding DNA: TGTGCCAGCAGTCCGATACAGGGGAGGGCTGACTATGGCTACACCTTC.

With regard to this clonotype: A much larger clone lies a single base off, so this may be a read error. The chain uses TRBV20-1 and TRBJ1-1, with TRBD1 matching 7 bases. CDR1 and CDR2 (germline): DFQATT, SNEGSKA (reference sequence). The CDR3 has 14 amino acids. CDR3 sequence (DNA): TGCAGTGCTAGAGATGGCAGGGGGAGCACTAAAGCTTTCTTT. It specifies CSARDGRGSTKAFF.

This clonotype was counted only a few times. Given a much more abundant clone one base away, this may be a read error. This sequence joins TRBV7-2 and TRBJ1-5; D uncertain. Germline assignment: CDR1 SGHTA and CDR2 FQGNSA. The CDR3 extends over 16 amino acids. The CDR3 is CAGRSGPGGGNQPQHF. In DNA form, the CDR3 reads TGTGCCGGCAGGTCAGGACCGGGAGGTGGCAATCAGCCCCAGCATTTT.

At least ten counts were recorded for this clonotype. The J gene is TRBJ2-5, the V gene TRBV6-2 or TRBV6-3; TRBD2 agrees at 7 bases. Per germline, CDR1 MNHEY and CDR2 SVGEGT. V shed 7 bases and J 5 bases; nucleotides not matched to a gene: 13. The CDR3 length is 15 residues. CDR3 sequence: CASTQIGRGSETQYF. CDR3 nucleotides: TGTGCCAGCACCCAAATTGGGCGGGGGTCTGAGACCCAGTACTTC.

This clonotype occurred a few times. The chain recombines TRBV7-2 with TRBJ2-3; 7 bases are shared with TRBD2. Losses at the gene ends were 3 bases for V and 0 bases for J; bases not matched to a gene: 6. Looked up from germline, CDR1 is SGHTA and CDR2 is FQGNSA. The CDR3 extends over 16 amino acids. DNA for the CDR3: TGTGCCAGCAGCTTGCTACCGGGGGGTAGCACAGATACGCAGTATTTT. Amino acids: CASSLLPGGSTDTQYF.

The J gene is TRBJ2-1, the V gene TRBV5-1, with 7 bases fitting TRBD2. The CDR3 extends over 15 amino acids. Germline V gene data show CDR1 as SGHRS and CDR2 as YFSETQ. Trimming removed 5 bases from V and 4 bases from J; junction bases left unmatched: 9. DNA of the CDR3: TGCGCCAGCAGGCCAGCGGGATTTAGGTACAATGAGCAGTTCTTC. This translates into CASRPAGFRYNEQFF.

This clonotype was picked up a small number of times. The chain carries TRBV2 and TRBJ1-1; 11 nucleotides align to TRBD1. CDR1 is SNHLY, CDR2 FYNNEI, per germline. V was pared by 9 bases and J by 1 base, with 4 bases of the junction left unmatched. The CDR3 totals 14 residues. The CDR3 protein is CARAGTGGNTEAFF. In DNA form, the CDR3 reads TGTGCCAGAGCCGGGACAGGGGGGAACACTGAAGCTTTCTTT.

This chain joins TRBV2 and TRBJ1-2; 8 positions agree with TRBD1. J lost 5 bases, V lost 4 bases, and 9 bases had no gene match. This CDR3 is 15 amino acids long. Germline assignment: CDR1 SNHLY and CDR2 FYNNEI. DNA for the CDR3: TGTGCCAGCAGTGGGTCCGTGACAGGGGCGTATGGCTACACCTTC. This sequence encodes CASSGSVTGAYGYTF.

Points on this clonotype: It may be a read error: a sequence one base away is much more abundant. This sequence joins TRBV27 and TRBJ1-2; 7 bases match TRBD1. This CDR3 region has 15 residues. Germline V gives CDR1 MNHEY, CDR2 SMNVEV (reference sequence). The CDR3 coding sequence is TGTGCCGGCAGTCCAGGGGGACAACCTAACTATGGCTACACCTTC. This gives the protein CAGSPGGQPNYGYTF.

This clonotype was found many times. The CDR3 region is CASSLGGSPLHF. CDR3 coding DNA: TGTGCCAGCAGCTTGGGGGGATCACCCCTCCACTTT. V usage is TRBV11-2 and J usage is TRBJ1-6, with D maybe TRBD1 (5 bases). The length of the CDR3 is 12 residues. V lost 3 bases and J 10 bases, leaving 7 bases between the germline ends. CDR1 and CDR2 from the germline V gene are SGHAT and FQNNGV.

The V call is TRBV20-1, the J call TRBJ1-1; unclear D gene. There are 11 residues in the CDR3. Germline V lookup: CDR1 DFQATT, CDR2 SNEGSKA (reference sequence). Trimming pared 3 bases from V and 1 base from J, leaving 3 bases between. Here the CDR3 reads CSASSNTEAFF. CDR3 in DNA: TGCAGTGCTAGCTCGAACACTGAAGCTTTCTTT.

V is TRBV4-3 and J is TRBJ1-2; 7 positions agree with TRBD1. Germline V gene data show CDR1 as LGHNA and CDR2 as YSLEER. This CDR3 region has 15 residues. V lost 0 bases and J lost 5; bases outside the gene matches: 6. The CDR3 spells CASSQDSRRGYGYTF. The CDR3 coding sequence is TGCGCCAGCAGCCAAGATAGTCGCAGGGGGTATGGCTACACCTTC.

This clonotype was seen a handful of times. CDR3 amino acids: CSAPQPGQGMDTQYF. The CDR3 nucleotides are TGCAGTGCCCCACAGCCCGGACAGGGTATGGATACGCAGTATTTT. The J gene is TRBJ2-3, the V gene TRBV20-1; 8 nucleotides line up with TRBD1. J was trimmed by 6 bases and V by 6 bases; bases with no gene match: 14. Germline-derived CDR1 and CDR2 are DFQATT and SNEGSKA (reference sequence). The CDR3 is 15 amino acids.

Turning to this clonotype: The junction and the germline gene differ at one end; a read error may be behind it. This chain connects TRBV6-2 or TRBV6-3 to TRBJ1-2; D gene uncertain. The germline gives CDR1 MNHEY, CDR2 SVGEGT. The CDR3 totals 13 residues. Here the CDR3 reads CANSFLASYGYTF. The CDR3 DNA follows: TGTGCCAACAGTTTTCTGGCGAGCTATGGCTACACCTTC.

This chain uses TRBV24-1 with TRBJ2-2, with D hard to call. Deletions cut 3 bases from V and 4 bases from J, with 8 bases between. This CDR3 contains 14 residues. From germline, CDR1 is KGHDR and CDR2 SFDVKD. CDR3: CATSDGPGTGELFF. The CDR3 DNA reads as TGTGCCACCAGTGATGGGCCAGGCACCGGGGAGCTGTTTTTT.

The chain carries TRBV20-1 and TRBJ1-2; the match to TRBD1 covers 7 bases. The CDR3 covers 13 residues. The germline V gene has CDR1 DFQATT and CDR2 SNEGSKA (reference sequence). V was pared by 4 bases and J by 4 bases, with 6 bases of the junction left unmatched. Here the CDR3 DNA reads TGCAGTGCTAACAGGGGCTCCGGCTATGGCTACACCTTC. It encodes CSANRGSGYGYTF.

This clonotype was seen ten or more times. CDR3 nucleotides: TGTGCCTGGAATCAAGGGAACGGGCAGTATTTT. Its translation: CAWNQGNGQYF. The chain employs TRBV30 and TRBJ2-3; D not resolved. Trimming took off 4 bases at V and 11 bases at J, with 13 bases between the two ends. CDR3 length equals 11 residues. Germline values: CDR1 GTSNPN, CDR2 SVGIG (reference sequence). The full variable domain, completed using reference TRBV30 and TRBJ2-3, is SQTIHQWPATLVQPVGSPLSLECTVEGTSNPNLYWYRQAAGRGLQLLFYSVGIGQISSEVPQNLSASRPQDRQFILSSKKLLLSDSGFYLCAWNQGNGQYFGPGTRLTVL.